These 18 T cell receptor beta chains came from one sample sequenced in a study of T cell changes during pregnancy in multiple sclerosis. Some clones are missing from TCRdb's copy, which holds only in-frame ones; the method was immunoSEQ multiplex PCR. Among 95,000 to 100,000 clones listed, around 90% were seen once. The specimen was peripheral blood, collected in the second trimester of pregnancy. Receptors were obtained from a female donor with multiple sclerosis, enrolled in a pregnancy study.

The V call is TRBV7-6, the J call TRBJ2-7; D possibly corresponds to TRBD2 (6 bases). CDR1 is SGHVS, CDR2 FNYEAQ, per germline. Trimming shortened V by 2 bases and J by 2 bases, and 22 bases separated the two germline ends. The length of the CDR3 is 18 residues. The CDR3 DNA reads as TGTGCCAGCAGCTTAAGGGGCGGGGAAAGAAGGGGAACCTACGAGCAGTACTTC. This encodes CASSLRGGERRGTYEQYF.

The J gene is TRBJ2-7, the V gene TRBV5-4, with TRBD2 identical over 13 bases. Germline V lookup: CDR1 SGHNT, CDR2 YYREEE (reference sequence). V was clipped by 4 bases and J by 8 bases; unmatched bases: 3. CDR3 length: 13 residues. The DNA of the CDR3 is TGTGCCAGCAGCGAGGGGACTAGCGGGAAGCAGTACTTC. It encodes CASSEGTSGKQYF.

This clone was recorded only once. CDR3 loop: CASSLTFSGSSNEQFF. For the CDR3, the DNA is TGTGCCAGCAGTTTAACCTTTAGCGGGAGTAGCAATGAGCAGTTCTTC. The chain recombines TRBV28 with TRBJ2-1; 9 bases line up with TRBD2. This CDR3 region has 16 residues. Germline trimming cut 2 bases from V and 6 bases from J; bases unmatched to any gene: 8. CDR1 is MDHEN and CDR2 is SYDVKM in the germline V gene. Full variable domain (outside the CDR3, taken from reference TRBV28 and TRBJ2-1): DVKVTQSSRYLVKRTGEKVFLECVQDMDHENMFWYRQDPGLGLRLIYFSYDVKMKEKGDIPEGYSVSREKKERFSLILESASTNQTSMYLCASSLTFSGSSNEQFFGPGTRLTVL.

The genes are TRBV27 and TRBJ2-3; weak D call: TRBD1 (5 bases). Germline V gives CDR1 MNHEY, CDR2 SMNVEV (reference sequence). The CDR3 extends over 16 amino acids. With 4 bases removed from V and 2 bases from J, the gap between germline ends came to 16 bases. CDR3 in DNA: TGTGCCAGCAGTTCCCACAGGTTAATCTACACAGATACGCAGTATTTT. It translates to CASSSHRLIYTDTQYF.

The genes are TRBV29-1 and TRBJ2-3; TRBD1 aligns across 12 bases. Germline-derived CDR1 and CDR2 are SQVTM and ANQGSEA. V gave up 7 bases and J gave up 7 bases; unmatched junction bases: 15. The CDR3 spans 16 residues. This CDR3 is CSAHLEGQGALNTQYF. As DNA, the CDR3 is TGCAGCGCCCACCTGGAGGGACAGGGGGCATTGAATACGCAGTATTTT.

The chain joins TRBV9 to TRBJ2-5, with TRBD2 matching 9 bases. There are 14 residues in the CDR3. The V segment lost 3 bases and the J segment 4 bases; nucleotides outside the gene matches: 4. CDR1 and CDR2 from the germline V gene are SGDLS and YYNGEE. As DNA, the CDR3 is TGTGCCAGCAGCGATAGCGGGAGAGCAGAGACCCAGTACTTC. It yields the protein CASSDSGRAETQYF. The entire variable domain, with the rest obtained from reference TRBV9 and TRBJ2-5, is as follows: DSGVTQTPKHLITATGQRVTLRCSPRSGDLSVYWYQQSLDQGLQFLIQYYNGEERAKGNILERFSAQQFPDLHSELNLSSLELGDSALYFCASSDSGRAETQYFGPGTRLLVL.

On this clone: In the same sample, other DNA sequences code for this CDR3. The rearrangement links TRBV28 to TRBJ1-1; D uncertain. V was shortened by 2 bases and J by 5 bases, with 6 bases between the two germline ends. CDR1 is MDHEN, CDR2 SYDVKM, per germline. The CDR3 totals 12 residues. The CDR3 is CASSLPGTEAFF. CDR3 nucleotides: TGTGCCAGCAGTTTACCGGGGACTGAAGCTTTCTTT.

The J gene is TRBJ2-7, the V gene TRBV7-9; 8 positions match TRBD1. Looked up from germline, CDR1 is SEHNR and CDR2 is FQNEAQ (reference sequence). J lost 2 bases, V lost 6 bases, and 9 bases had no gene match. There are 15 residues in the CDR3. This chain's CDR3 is CASSFPDRDPYEQYF. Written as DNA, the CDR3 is TGTGCCAGCAGTTTCCCGGACAGGGATCCCTACGAGCAGTACTTC.

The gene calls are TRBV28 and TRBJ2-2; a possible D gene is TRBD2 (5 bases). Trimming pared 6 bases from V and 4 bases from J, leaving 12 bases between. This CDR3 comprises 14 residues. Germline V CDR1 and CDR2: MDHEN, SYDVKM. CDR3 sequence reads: CASSRARGTGELFF. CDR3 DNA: TGTGCCAGCAGCCGAGCCCGGGGCACCGGGGAGCTGTTTTTT.

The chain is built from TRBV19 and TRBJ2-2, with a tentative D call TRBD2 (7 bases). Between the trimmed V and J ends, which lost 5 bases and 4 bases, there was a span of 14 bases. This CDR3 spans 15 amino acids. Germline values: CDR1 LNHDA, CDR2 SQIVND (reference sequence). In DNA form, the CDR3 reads TGTGCCAGTAGTGTCGGGGGGCGTAGCACCGGGGAGCTGTTTTTT. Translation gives CASSVGGRSTGELFF. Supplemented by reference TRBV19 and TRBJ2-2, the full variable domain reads DGGITQSPKYLFRKEGQNVTLSCEQNLNHDAMYWYRQDPGQGLRLIYYSQIVNDFQKGDIAEGYSVSREKKESFPLTVTSAQKNPTAFYLCASSVGGRSTGELFFGEGSRLTVL.

CDR3 DNA: TGTGCCAGCAGTTCCCGGACTAGCGGGAGTTCCGGGGAGCTGTTTTTT. Protein sequence: CASSSRTSGSSGELFF. This sequence joins TRBV6-5 and TRBJ2-2; 13 positions agree with TRBD2. This CDR3 comprises 16 residues. The V and J ends lost 4 bases and 6 bases, in that order; junction bases with no gene match: 5. Germline CDR1 MNHEY, CDR2 SVGAGI.

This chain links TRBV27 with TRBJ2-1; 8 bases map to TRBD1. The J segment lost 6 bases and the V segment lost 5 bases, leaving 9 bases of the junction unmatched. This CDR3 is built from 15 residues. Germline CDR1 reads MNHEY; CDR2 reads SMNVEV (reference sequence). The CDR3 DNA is TGTGCCAGCAGTAAACCGGGACAGGCGACCAATGAGCAGTTCTTC. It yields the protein CASSKPGQATNEQFF.

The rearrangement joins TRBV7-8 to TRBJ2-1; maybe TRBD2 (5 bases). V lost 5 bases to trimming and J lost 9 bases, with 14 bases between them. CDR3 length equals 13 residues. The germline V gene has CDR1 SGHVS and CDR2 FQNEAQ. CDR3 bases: TGTGCCAGCAGCAGCCGGGAATTCAGTGAGCAGTTCTTC. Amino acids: CASSSREFSEQFF.

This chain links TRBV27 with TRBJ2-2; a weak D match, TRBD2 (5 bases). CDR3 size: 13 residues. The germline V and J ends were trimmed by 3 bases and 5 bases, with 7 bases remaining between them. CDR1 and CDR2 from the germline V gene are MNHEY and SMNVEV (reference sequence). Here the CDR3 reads CASSFSGTGELFF. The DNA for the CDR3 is TGTGCCAGCAGTTTTTCGGGAACCGGGGAGCTGTTTTTT.

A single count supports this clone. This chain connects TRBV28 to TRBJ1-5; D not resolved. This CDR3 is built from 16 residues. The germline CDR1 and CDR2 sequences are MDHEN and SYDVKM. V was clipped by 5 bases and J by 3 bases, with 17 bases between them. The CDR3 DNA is TGTGCCAGCAGTACCCTCGTTGGCCGCATCAATCAGCCCCAGCATTTT. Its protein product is CASSTLVGRINQPQHF. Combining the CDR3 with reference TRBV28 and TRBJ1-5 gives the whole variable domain DVKVTQSSRYLVKRTGEKVFLECVQDMDHENMFWYRQDPGLGLRLIYFSYDVKMKEKGDIPEGYSVSREKKERFSLILESASTNQTSMYLCASSTLVGRINQPQHFGDGTRLSIL.

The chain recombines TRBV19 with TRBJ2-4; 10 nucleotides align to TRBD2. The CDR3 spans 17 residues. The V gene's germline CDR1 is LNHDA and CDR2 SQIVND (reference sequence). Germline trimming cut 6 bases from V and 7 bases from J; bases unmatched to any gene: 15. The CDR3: CASSPTSGLLSGNIQYF. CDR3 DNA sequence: TGTGCCAGTAGCCCGACTAGCGGGCTTCTATCTGGGAACATTCAGTACTTC.

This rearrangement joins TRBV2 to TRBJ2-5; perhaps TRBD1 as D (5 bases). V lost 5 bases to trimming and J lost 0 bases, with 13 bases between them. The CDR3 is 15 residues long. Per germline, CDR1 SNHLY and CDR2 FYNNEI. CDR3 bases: TGTGCCAGCAGTAGGGGTGATACGTACCAAGAGACCCAGTACTTC. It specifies CASSRGDTYQETQYF. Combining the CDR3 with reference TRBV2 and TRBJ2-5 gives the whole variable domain EPEVTQTPSHQVTQMGQEVILRCVPISNHLYFYWYRQILGQKVEFLVSFYNNEISEKSEIFDDQFSVERPDGSNFTLKIRSTKLEDSAMYFCASSRGDTYQETQYFGPGTRLLVL.

The CDR3 region has the DNA TGCGCCAGCAGCCAAGCGGGAGGGGCCGGGGAGCTGTTTTTT. Translated: CASSQAGGAGELFF. V is TRBV5-1 and J is TRBJ2-2; 10 nucleotides match TRBD2. The CDR3 is made up of 14 amino acids. V lost 4 bases, J lost 6 bases, and 3 bases stayed unmatched. CDR1 is SGHRS, CDR2 YFSETQ, per germline.